These 21 T cell receptor beta chains came from one sample sequenced in a study of blood T cell repertoires in COVID-19. Measured with immunoSEQ multiplex PCR; TCRdb has only the in-frame clones, and not every one. The sample yields more than 150,000 clones, 86% seen once. The source material was peripheral blood. These receptors were collected from a man between 70 and 80 years old with active or convalescent COVID-19.

The chain has TRBV7-2 and TRBJ1-2; D unclear. This CDR3 contains 14 residues. V shed 1 base and J shed 4 bases, with 10 bases lying between them. Germline CDR1 SGHTA, CDR2 FQGNSA. The CDR3 region has the DNA TGTGCCAGCAGCTTAGAGTCAGATCTCTATGGCTACACCTTC. Protein: CASSLESDLYGYTF.

The genes are TRBV23-1 and TRBJ1-5, with D maybe TRBD1 (6 bases). TRBV23-1 is placed among ORFs of uncertain function. V was pared by 4 bases and J by 5 bases, with 15 bases between. CDR3 length: 15 residues. CDR3 in DNA: TGCGCCAGCAGTCGCCCGGGGACATGCGATCAGCCCCAGCATTTT. It specifies CASSRPGTCDQPQHF.

J is TRBJ1-2 and V is TRBV30; no reliable D call. The germline CDR1 and CDR2 sequences are GTSNPN and SVGIG (reference sequence). V lost 5 bases to trimming and J lost 1 base, with 5 bases between them. The CDR3 totals 11 residues. The CDR3 sequence is CAWYINYGYTF. The CDR3 DNA reads TGTGCCTGGTACATTAACTATGGCTACACCTTC.

The chain uses TRBV9 and TRBJ1-2; TRBD1 is a possible D gene (5 bases). Trimming shortened V by 4 bases and J by 1 base, and 8 bases separated the two germline ends. This CDR3 region has 13 residues. Germline loops: CDR1 SGDLS, CDR2 YYNGEE. The DNA for the CDR3 is TGTGCCAGCAGCCCACAGGATAACTATGGCTACACCTTC. It translates to CASSPQDNYGYTF.

This chain uses TRBV5-1 with TRBJ1-1; TRBD1 matches 7 bases. CDR1 SGHRS and CDR2 YFSETQ come from the germline V gene. The length of the CDR3 is 16 residues. The V and J ends lost 2 bases and 0 bases, in that order; junction bases with no gene match: 7. CDR3 nucleotide sequence: TGCGCCAGCAGCTTTCGACAGGGAAGTATGAACACTGAAGCTTTCTTT. It encodes CASSFRQGSMNTEAFF.

V usage is TRBV5-4 and J usage is TRBJ1-2; TRBD1 aligns across 10 bases. CDR1 and CDR2 (germline): SGHNT, YYREEE (reference sequence). The CDR3 consists of 14 residues. Trimming removed 3 bases from V and 4 bases from J; junction bases left unmatched: 3. Here the CDR3 DNA reads TGTGCCAGCAGCTCGGGACAGGGGCTCTATGGCTACACCTTC. Its translation is CASSSGQGLYGYTF.

The rearrangement uses TRBV28 and TRBJ2-7; 10 bases are a match to TRBD2. Germline V gene lookup returns CDR1 MDHEN and CDR2 SYDVKM. The length of the CDR3 is 13 residues. V shed 7 bases, J shed 6 bases, and the junction held 6 bases outside the gene matches. The CDR3 DNA is TGTGCCAGCAAACCAGCGGGAGGGATCGAGCAGTACTTC. This encodes CASKPAGGIEQYF.

The chain uses TRBV11-2 and TRBJ2-1; 9 bases are shared with TRBD2. The CDR3 runs to 15 residues. V was clipped by 2 bases and J by 2 bases; unmatched bases: 1. Germline CDR1 is SGHAT and CDR2 is FQNNGV. The CDR3 DNA reads as TGTGCCAGCAGCTTATCTAGCGGGACCTACAATGAGCAGTTCTTC. Its translation is CASSLSSGTYNEQFF.

The chain combines TRBV7-2 with TRBJ1-2, with 10 bases fitting TRBD1. CDR1 SGHTA and CDR2 FQGNSA come from the germline V gene. The CDR3 has 15 amino acids. Trimming removed 4 bases from V and 3 bases from J; junction bases left unmatched: 5. The CDR3 DNA reads TGTGCCAGCAGCTCCCGGGACAGGGGTGACTATGGCTACACCTTC. Its protein product is CASSSRDRGDYGYTF. The variable domain in full, with the rest retrieved from reference TRBV7-2 and TRBJ1-2, is GAGVSQSPSNKVTEKGKDVELRCDPISGHTALYWYRQSLGQGLEFLIYFQGNSAPDKSGLPSDRFSAERTGGSVSTLTIQRTQQEDSAVYLCASSSRDRGDYGYTFGSGTRLTVV.

This chain joins TRBV4-3 and TRBJ2-5; TRBD2 is a possible D gene (5 bases). The CDR3 has 15 residues. The V end was cut by 0 bases, the J end by 4 bases, with 12 bases between. The germline V gene has CDR1 LGHNA and CDR2 YSLEER. CDR3 sequence (DNA): TGCGCCAGCAGCCAAGACTCGGGGATAAGAGAGACCCAGTACTTC. Translation gives CASSQDSGIRETQYF.

The rearrangement joins TRBV7-3 to TRBJ2-2; no reliable D call. The ends were cut back, 5 bases at V and 3 bases at J, with 13 bases in the middle. The CDR3 totals 15 residues. Per germline, CDR1 SGHTA and CDR2 FQGTGA. CDR3 sequence: CASSQTQSYTGELFF. The CDR3 DNA reads as TGTGCCAGCAGCCAGACACAGTCATACACCGGGGAGCTGTTTTTT.

The chain combines TRBV18 with TRBJ1-3, with a tentative D call TRBD1 (5 bases). Looked up from germline, CDR1 is KGHSH and CDR2 is LQKENI. This CDR3 contains 18 residues. Between the trimmed V and J ends, which lost 3 bases and 0 bases, there was a span of 18 bases. CDR3 bases: TGTGCCAGCTCACCGCCGGGGGTAGCCTCTTACTCTGGAAACACCATATATTTT. Residues: CASSPPGVASYSGNTIYF.

This chain connects TRBV9 to TRBJ2-2; tentative D call: TRBD2 (6 bases). The CDR3 is 19 residues long. The V end was cut by 3 bases, the J end by 0 bases, with 21 bases between. Germline values: CDR1 SGDLS, CDR2 YYNGEE. DNA for the CDR3: TGTGCCAGCAGCGCCCTCTTATTGATAGCGGACTCGAACACCGGGGAGCTGTTTTTT. It specifies CASSALLLIADSNTGELFF. The full variable domain, in which reference TRBV9 and TRBJ2-2 provide the parts outside the CDR3, is DSGVTQTPKHLITATGQRVTLRCSPRSGDLSVYWYQQSLDQGLQFLIQYYNGEERAKGNILERFSAQQFPDLHSELNLSSLELGDSALYFCASSALLLIADSNTGELFFGEGSRLTVL.

The chain employs TRBV4-3 and TRBJ1-2; 12 nucleotides align to TRBD1. The germline V gene has CDR1 LGHNA and CDR2 YSLEER. CDR3 length equals 15 residues. V dropped 4 bases and J dropped 8; count of bases not matched to a gene: 8. DNA of the CDR3: TGCGCCAGCAGCCTCCACCGGGACAGGGGGCTCGGCTACACCTTC. Amino acid sequence: CASSLHRDRGLGYTF.

The rearrangement uses TRBV11-2 and TRBJ2-5; the D is unclear. The CDR3 runs 14 residues. V lost 5 bases to trimming and J lost 1 base, with 11 bases between them. The germline CDR1 and CDR2 sequences are SGHAT and FQNNGV. The CDR3, as DNA: TGTGCCAGCAGCCGAATCGCGGCCCAAGAGACCCAGTACTTC. Protein: CASSRIAAQETQYF.

The CDR3 region is CASSPQTGPRSSYEQYF. The CDR3 DNA follows: TGTGCCAGCTCACCACAGACAGGGCCAAGAAGCTCCTACGAGCAGTACTTC. The chain recombines TRBV18 with TRBJ2-7, with 7 bases aligning to TRBD1. CDR3 length: 17 amino acids. In germline, CDR1 is KGHSH, CDR2 LQKENI. J lost 0 bases, V lost 1 base, and 9 bases had no gene match.

The chain is built from TRBV28 and TRBJ1-1, with D perhaps matching TRBD1 (6 bases). V was shortened by 4 bases and J by 5 bases, with 11 bases between the two germline ends. Germline CDR1 MDHEN, CDR2 SYDVKM. The CDR3 spans 13 residues. For the CDR3, the DNA is TGTGCCAGCAGTTCAGGGGCGCGAACTGAAGCTTTCTTT. The encoded protein is CASSSGARTEAFF.

CDR3 DNA: TGTGCCAGTAGTCCCAGACAGAACACTGAAGCTTTCTTT. Translating it yields CASSPRQNTEAFF. The chain uses TRBV19 and TRBJ1-1; unclear D gene. V gave up 5 bases and J gave up 1 base, with 8 bases separating them. The germline V gene encodes CDR1 LNHDA and CDR2 SQIVND (reference sequence). The CDR3 has 13 residues.

Only one count was recorded for this clone. The chain recombines TRBV9 with TRBJ2-1, with D possibly TRBD1 on 5 matching bases. The V end lost 3 bases, the J end lost 8 bases, and 12 bases lay between the germline ends. The length of the CDR3 is 13 residues. Germline lookup yields CDR1 SGDLS and CDR2 YYNGEE. The CDR3 region is CASSEPWGDEQFF. The CDR3 DNA is TGTGCCAGCAGCGAGCCTTGGGGCGATGAGCAGTTCTTC.

The rearrangement links TRBV5-4 to TRBJ1-1; no reliable D call. The germline V gene encodes CDR1 SGHNT and CDR2 YYREEE (reference sequence). The CDR3 extends over 14 amino acids. Trimming cost V 4 bases and J 1 base, with 11 bases left between them. In DNA, the CDR3 is TGTGCCAGCAGCCTAGCGCGGGAGAACACTGAAGCTTTCTTT. This gives the protein CASSLARENTEAFF.

The V and J genes are TRBV28 and TRBJ1-6, with 7 bases identical to TRBD1. Germline CDR1 MDHEN, CDR2 SYDVKM. This CDR3 contains 15 residues. With V trimmed by 5 bases and J by 7 bases, 8 bases remained unmatched. In DNA form, the CDR3 reads TGTGCCAGCAGTACCCGACAGGGAATGAATTCACCCCTCCACTTT. Protein sequence: CASSTRQGMNSPLHF.